Below, 27 T cell receptor beta chains from the same sample are listed, as sequenced in a study of molecular identifiers for immune sequencing clone quantification. TCRdb reprocessed the PCR reads with MiXCR, giving one entry per CDR3 protein. The sample records around 470,000 distinct CDR3 sequences, 20% to 25% being singletons. Sequencing used naive CD8+ T cells from blood, with Jurkat cell RNA spiked in. The subset is: FACS-sorted CD8+CD4-CCR7+CD45RA+ naive T cells. The receptors shown here come from a human donor in good health. Some libraries in this study had Jurkat cell RNA spiked in.

In its sample, this clonotype was seen a few times. The gene calls are TRBV12-3 or TRBV12-4 and TRBJ2-7; TRBD2 might be the D (6 bases). There are 15 residues in the CDR3. V was trimmed by 0 bases and J by 2 bases, leaving 11 bases between them. The CDR3 bases are TGTGCCAGCAGTTTAGCGGGAGGCCACACCTACGAGCAGTACTTC. It translates to CASSLAGGHTYEQYF.

This clonotype was picked up many times. CDR3: CASSDRADSNQPQHF. For the CDR3, the DNA is TGTGCCAGTAGCGACAGGGCTGATAGCAATCAGCCCCAGCATTTT. The chain employs TRBV19 and TRBJ1-5; 7 bases are a match to TRBD1. The CDR3 is 15 residues long. Germline V CDR1 and CDR2: LNHDA, SQIVND (reference sequence). V lost 6 bases and J lost 0; bases outside the gene matches: 5.

About this clonotype: This may arise from a read error, as a much more abundant clone is one base away. Because the CDR3 is missing its conserved closing phenylalanine or tryptophan, this is likely a read error. The chain has TRBV29-1 and TRBJ2-3; D is perhaps TRBD1 (6 bases). Trimming took 6 bases from V and 4 from J, leaving 14 bases between them. The germline V gene encodes CDR1 SQVTM and CDR2 ANQGSEA. The CDR3 is made up of 13 amino acids. The CDR3, as DNA: TGCAGCGTCATCTTCAGGGGCGCAGATACGCAGTATTCT. Amino acids: CSVIFRGADTQYS.

The gene calls are TRBV11-2 and TRBJ2-2; 13 nucleotides match TRBD2. The CDR3 consists of 16 residues. Germline lookup yields CDR1 SGHAT and CDR2 FQNNGV. J gave up 5 bases and V 3 bases, and 3 bases lay outside the gene matches. This CDR3 reads CASSFGLAGATGELFF. In nucleotides, the CDR3 is TGTGCCAGCAGCTTTGGACTAGCGGGAGCAACCGGGGAGCTGTTTTTT.

Comment on this clonotype: A much larger clonotype is one base distant, so this may be a read error. This chain links TRBV6-5 with TRBJ1-1, with 7 positions matching TRBD1. Germline values: CDR1 MNHEY, CDR2 SVGAGI. The V segment lost 2 bases and the J segment 4 bases; nucleotides outside the gene matches: 4. This CDR3 is 14 amino acids long. The CDR3 protein is CASSYTDRPTEAFF. Here the CDR3 DNA reads TGTGCCAGCAGTTACACGGACAGGCCCACTGAAGCTTTCTTT.

This clonotype was seen at least ten times. The gene calls are TRBV7-6 and TRBJ2-7; D may correspond to TRBD1 or TRBD2 (5 bases each). The germline V and J ends were trimmed by 3 bases and 2 bases, with 11 bases remaining between them. From germline, CDR1 is SGHVS and CDR2 FNYEAQ. The CDR3 is 14 amino acids. The DNA for the CDR3 is TGTGCCAGCAGCTTTGGGACCACAACCTACGAGCAGTACTTC. Translating gives CASSFGTTTYEQYF.

The table lists this clonotype with a few counts. This sequence may be a read error, since a much larger clone differs from it by one base. The chain uses TRBV7-2 and TRBJ1-5; D gene uncertain. There are 14 residues in the CDR3. Trimming cost V 1 base and J 0 bases, with 4 bases left between them. Per the germline V gene, CDR1 is SGHTA and CDR2 is FQGNSA. The DNA of the CDR3 is TGTGCCAGCAGCTTAGATGTTAGCAATCAGCCCCAGCATTTT. Translation: CASSLDVSNQPQHF.

This chain joins TRBV12-3 or TRBV12-4 and TRBJ2-2; 9 nucleotides agree with TRBD2. With V trimmed by 6 bases and J by 3 bases, 26 bases remained unmatched. The CDR3 has 22 residues. As DNA, the CDR3 is TGTGCCAGCAGATATCCGGGACAGATATTTTTGCGGGAGGGCCCCCACACCGGGGAGCTGTTTTTT. Translation gives CASRYPGQIFLREGPHTGELFF.

This clonotype was seen ten or more times. This rearrangement joins TRBV5-8 to TRBJ2-6, with D hard to call. This CDR3 is 15 amino acids long. The ends were cut back, 6 bases at V and 2 bases at J, with 12 bases in the middle. Germline-derived CDR1 and CDR2 are SGHTS and YDEGEE. The CDR3, as DNA: TGTGCCAGCAACCCGCTCCTTGCTGGGGCCAACGTCCTGACTTTC. Amino acids: CASNPLLAGANVLTF.

The sample holds a few counts of this clonotype. The rearrangement uses TRBV9 and TRBJ2-2; no reliable D call. Trimming stripped 1 base from V and 1 base from J, with 8 bases between. In germline, CDR1 is SGDLS, CDR2 YYNGEE. The CDR3 runs to 15 residues. The chain's CDR3 is CASSVLLVNTGELFF. The CDR3 nucleotides are TGTGCCAGCAGCGTATTGCTCGTGAACACCGGGGAGCTGTTTTTT.

This clonotype was seen many times. The rearrangement links TRBV4-1 to TRBJ2-7; 10 bases line up with TRBD1. The CDR3 is made up of 16 amino acids. J was trimmed by 5 bases and V by 2 bases; bases with no gene match: 9. Germline V gene sequence: CDR1 MGHRA, CDR2 YSYEKL. The CDR3 loop reads CASSQNPGTGAHEQYF. CDR3 in DNA: TGCGCCAGCAGCCAAAACCCCGGGACAGGGGCCCACGAGCAGTACTTC.

The V call is TRBV6-2 or TRBV6-3, the J call TRBJ2-7; D remains unclear. This CDR3 spans 14 amino acids. Germline V gives CDR1 MNHEY, CDR2 SVGEGT. Trimming pared 5 bases from V and 4 bases from J, leaving 15 bases between. The CDR3 DNA follows: TGTGCCAGCAGTCTACTCGGTGCGTCTTACGAGCAGTACTTC. Translating it yields CASSLLGASYEQYF.

This chain links TRBV5-6 with TRBJ2-1; the match to TRBD2 covers 8 bases. There are 12 residues in the CDR3. Germline-derived CDR1 and CDR2 are SGHDT and YYEEEE. J was trimmed by 9 bases and V by 4 bases; bases with no gene match: 3. In DNA, the CDR3 is TGTGCCAGCAGCAAGGCGGGGGGTGAGCAGTTCTTC. It translates to CASSKAGGEQFF.

The chain employs TRBV7-9 and TRBJ2-2; 10 positions match TRBD2. After removal of 6 bases from V and 1 base from J, the junction contained 8 bases not matched to a gene. Germline V gene data show CDR1 as SEHNR and CDR2 as FQNEAQ (reference sequence). CDR3 size: 17 residues. CDR3 loop: CASSFPRTSGNTGELFF. CDR3 nucleotide sequence: TGTGCCAGCAGTTTTCCTCGGACTAGCGGGAACACCGGGGAGCTGTTTTTT.

Concerning this clonotype: This sequence may be a read error, since a much larger clone differs from it by one base. V is TRBV28 and J is TRBJ2-3, with 9 bases aligning to TRBD2. Losses at the gene ends were 5 bases for V and 1 base for J; bases not matched to a gene: 4. The CDR3 loop spans 15 amino acids. Germline assignment: CDR1 MDHEN and CDR2 SYDVKM. The CDR3 nucleotides read TGTGCCAGCAGTGGAGCGGGAGGAGGCACAGATACGCAGTATTTT. Protein product: CASSGAGGGTDTQYF.

This chain connects TRBV5-6 to TRBJ2-1; tentative D call: TRBD2 (5 bases). In germline, CDR1 is SGHDT, CDR2 YYEEEE. The V and J ends lost 4 bases and 6 bases respectively, with 17 bases between them. CDR3 size: 15 residues. DNA for the CDR3: TGTGCCAGCAGCCTCCGGGATATCCCCCGCAATGAGCAGTTCTTC. Residues: CASSLRDIPRNEQFF.

This clonotype was counted ten times or more. In DNA form, the CDR3 reads TGCGCCAGCAGCCAATCGGAGAATAGCAATCAGCCCCAGCATTTT. The encoded protein is CASSQSENSNQPQHF. This chain connects TRBV4-1 to TRBJ1-5; D call uncertain. The germline V and J ends were trimmed by 2 bases and 0 bases, with 8 bases remaining between them. This CDR3 is built from 15 residues. The V gene's germline CDR1 is MGHRA and CDR2 YSYEKL.

With regard to this clonotype: A much bigger clone sits one base away, suggesting this may be a read error. The chain employs TRBV20-1 and TRBJ2-7; D is possibly TRBD2 (6 bases). The V end lost 6 bases, the J end lost 5 bases, and 17 bases lay between the germline ends. The CDR3 spans 13 residues. Germline values: CDR1 DFQATT, CDR2 SNEGSKA (reference sequence). The CDR3 DNA follows: TGCAGTGCCCGGACGGGGGAATCGCACGAGCAGTACTTC. Protein product: CSARTGESHEQYF.

This clonotype has a count of ten or more. The V and J genes are TRBV20-1 and TRBJ2-3, with a possible D match to TRBD2 (6 bases). The V end was cut by 6 bases, the J end by 4 bases, with 11 bases between. The length of the CDR3 is 12 residues. The V gene's germline CDR1 is DFQATT and CDR2 SNEGSKA (reference sequence). The CDR3 protein is CSAPGEPDTQYF. The CDR3, as DNA: TGCAGTGCCCCGGGAGAGCCAGATACGCAGTATTTT.

This clonotype was recorded many times. This rearrangement joins TRBV7-9 to TRBJ2-3; 8 bases align to TRBD1. The CDR3 length is 14 residues. Per germline, CDR1 SEHNR and CDR2 FQNEAQ (reference sequence). V shed 3 bases and J 6 bases; nucleotides not matched to a gene: 5. The CDR3 protein is CASSFDRGGDTQYF. DNA of the CDR3: TGTGCCAGCAGCTTCGACAGGGGCGGTGATACGCAGTATTTT.

This chain links TRBV9 with TRBJ2-5, with 9 bases that match TRBD2. The trim removed 4 bases at V and 9 bases at J, leaving 13 bases unmatched. The CDR3 has 15 residues. Germline CDR1 SGDLS, CDR2 YYNGEE. The CDR3 is CASSILGLADSPQYF. In DNA, the CDR3 is TGTGCCAGCAGCATTCTGGGACTAGCAGATAGTCCCCAGTACTTC. Full variable domain (missing parts from reference TRBV9 and TRBJ2-5): DSGVTQTPKHLITATGQRVTLRCSPRSGDLSVYWYQQSLDQGLQFLIQYYNGEERAKGNILERFSAQQFPDLHSELNLSSLELGDSALYFCASSILGLADSPQYFGPGTRLLVL.

This clonotype was recorded a few times. The CDR3 DNA sequence: TGTGCCAGCTACTTTGGCGGCTACGAGCAGTACTTC. Its protein is CASYFGGYEQYF. This rearrangement joins TRBV5-8 to TRBJ2-7, with unresolved D. Trimming took 7 bases from V and 3 from J, leaving 11 bases between them. Germline CDR1 and CDR2: SGHTS and YDEGEE. The CDR3 covers 12 residues.

To note about this clonotype: A much larger clone sits a single nucleotide away, making a read error possible. DNA for the CDR3: TGTGCCAGCAGATCGACTAGCGGGTCCTTATGGACCCAGTACTTC. It yields the protein CASRSTSGSLWTQYF. The chain carries TRBV6-2 or TRBV6-3 and TRBJ2-5; 10 bases are shared with TRBD2. This CDR3 comprises 15 residues. CDR1 is MNHEY and CDR2 is SVGEGT in the germline V gene. Trimming removed 6 bases from V and 7 bases from J; junction bases left unmatched: 11.

The table lists this clonotype with many counts. The genes are TRBV6-9 and TRBJ2-7; D not certain. The germline gives CDR1 MNHGY, CDR2 SVAAGI. CDR3 length: 12 residues. Trimming pared 11 bases from V and 2 bases from J, leaving 13 bases between. CDR3 amino acids: CARRRLTYEQYF. The CDR3 DNA reads TGTGCCCGAAGACGTCTTACCTACGAGCAGTACTTC.

Turning to this clonotype: This may come from a read error, since a much larger clone is one base off. The chain employs TRBV30 and TRBJ1-1, with D possibly matching TRBD1 (6 bases). Germline V gene data show CDR1 as GTSNPN and CDR2 as SVGIG (reference sequence). The CDR3 sequence is 13 residues long. CDR3 sequence: CAWSETGNTEALF. The CDR3 region has the DNA TGTGCCTGGAGTGAAACAGGGAACACTGAAGCTCTCTTT.

Note on this clonotype: It may be a read error: a sequence one base away is much more abundant. This chain joins TRBV30 and TRBJ2-7, with D hard to call. CDR1 is GTSNPN, CDR2 SVGIG, per germline (reference sequence). CDR3 length: 13 amino acids. V gave up 2 bases and J gave up 3 bases, with 11 bases separating them. In DNA form, the CDR3 reads TGTGCCTGGAGTCTTGCTTCGCTCTACGAGCAGTACTTC. It translates to CAWSLASLYEQYF.

The chain uses TRBV4-3 and TRBJ1-1; 11 bases match TRBD1. CDR3 length: 16 residues. The germline V gene has CDR1 LGHNA and CDR2 YSLEER. The junction had 5 bases not matched to a gene; V was cut back by 4 bases and J by 1 base. CDR3 nucleotides: TGCGCCAGCAGCCCGATAGGGACAGGGGGGAACACTGAAGCTTTCTTT. This translates into CASSPIGTGGNTEAFF.